In this sample, the clone carrying this TCR beta chain turned up once. These data are taken from a study of blood T cell repertoires in COVID-19. Study details: In each case, the material was cDNA or gDNA derived from T cells, B-cell-depleted T cells, or PBMCs.

In germline, CDR1 is SGHRS, CDR2 YFSETQ. The CDR3 consists of 13 residues. V lost 5 bases to trimming and J lost 3 bases, with 12 bases between them. Assay: immunoSEQ multiplex PCR; the TCRdb copy retains only in-frame clones and omits some. This table holds roughly 140,000 clones, around 84% found once. The sequence was obtained from a human donor in a cohort sampled during active COVID-19. This rearrangement joins TRBV5-1 to TRBJ2-7; possible D gene TRBD1, 6 bases. Material for sequencing was peripheral blood. This CDR3 reads CASRGAGSYEQYF. DNA for the CDR3: TGCGCCAGCAGGGGGGCTGGGAGCTACGAGCAGTACTTC.